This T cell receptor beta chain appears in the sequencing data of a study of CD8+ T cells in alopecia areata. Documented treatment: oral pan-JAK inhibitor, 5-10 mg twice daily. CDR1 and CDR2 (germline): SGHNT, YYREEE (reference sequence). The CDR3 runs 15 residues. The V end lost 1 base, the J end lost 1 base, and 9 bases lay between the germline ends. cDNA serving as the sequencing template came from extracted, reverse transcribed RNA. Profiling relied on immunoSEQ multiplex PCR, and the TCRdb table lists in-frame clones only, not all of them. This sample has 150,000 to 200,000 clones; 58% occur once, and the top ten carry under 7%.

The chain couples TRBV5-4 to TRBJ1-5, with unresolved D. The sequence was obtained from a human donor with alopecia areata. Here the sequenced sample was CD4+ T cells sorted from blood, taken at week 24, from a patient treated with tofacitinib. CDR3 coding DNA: TGTGCCAGCAGCTTGCGAGGGATAAGCAATCAGCCCCAGCATTTT. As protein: CASSLRGISNQPQHF.